The 32 T cell receptor beta chains below were found in one sample sequenced in a study of molecular identifiers for immune sequencing clone quantification. TCRdb itself ran the PCR reads through MiXCR, one entry per CDR3 protein. This table has more than 85,000 distinct CDR3 sequences, 30% to 45% appearing once. Sample: naive CD8+ T cells from blood, with Jurkat cell RNA spiked in. Subset of the sample: FACS-sorted CD8+CD4-CCR7+CD45RA+ naive T cells. These TCRs come from a human donor in good health. Some libraries in this study had Jurkat cell RNA spiked in.

There are a few counts of this clonotype. This chain connects TRBV7-9 to TRBJ2-2; D might be TRBD1 or TRBD2, each matching 5 bases. The CDR3 is 12 amino acids. Germline V gene data show CDR1 as SEHNR and CDR2 as FQNEAQ (reference sequence). Deletions cut 9 bases from V and 4 bases from J, with 9 bases between. The CDR3, as DNA: TGTGCCAGGGGGGATCTCACCGGGGAGCTGTTTTTT. This sequence encodes CARGDLTGELFF.

A remark on this clonotype: Since no conserved phenylalanine or tryptophan closes the CDR3, a read error is the likely cause. The DNA is omitted, as the CDR3 cannot be located on it reliably, and the CDR3 follows TCRdb's listing. The rearrangement joins TRBV20-1 to TRBJ2-5; the listed D gene, TRBD2, was not tested against the DNA. Germline-derived CDR1 and CDR2 are DFQATT and SNEGSKA (reference sequence). The CDR3 is 16 residues long, counting both termini. CDR3 sequence reads: CSARAQGLAGVGTQDL.

As concerns this clonotype: A much larger clone sits a single nucleotide away, making a read error possible. V gene TRBV28 combines with J gene TRBJ1-5, with a tentative D call TRBD1 (5 bases). Germline V lookup: CDR1 MDHEN, CDR2 SYDVKM. This CDR3 comprises 14 residues. Trimming removed 8 bases from V and 6 bases from J, with 17 bases in between. In nucleotides, the CDR3 is TGTGCCAGCGGCGACCGACAGCGGCCTCAGCCCCAGCATTTT. Protein sequence: CASGDRQRPQPQHF. The complete variable domain, with remaining parts taken from reference TRBV28 and TRBJ1-5, reads DVKVTQSSRYLVKRTGEKVFLECVQDMDHENMFWYRQDPGLGLRLIYFSYDVKMKEKGDIPEGYSVSREKKERFSLILESASTNQTSMYLCASGDRQRPQPQHFGDGTRLSIL.

Points on this clonotype: Just one base apart from a much larger clone, this may be a read error. V usage is TRBV5-4 and J usage is TRBJ1-1, with D hard to call. CDR1 and CDR2 (germline): SGHNT, YYREEE (reference sequence). This CDR3 comprises 12 residues. CDR3 amino acids: CACSGENTEAFF. CDR3 coding DNA: TGTGCCTGCAGCGGGGAAAACACTGAAGCTTTCTTT.

As regards this clonotype: Given a much more abundant clone one base away, this may be a read error. This CDR3 fails to terminate in the conserved phenylalanine or tryptophan, so it likely reflects a read error. This sequence joins TRBV28 and TRBJ1-6; tentative D call: TRBD1 (5 bases). Trimming left V 5 bases short and J 7 bases short, with 12 bases between. Germline V lookup: CDR1 MDHEN, CDR2 SYDVKM. This CDR3 has 14 residues. The CDR3 is CASSPRASNSPLHL. CDR3 DNA sequence: TGTGCCAGCAGTCCCAGGGCTTCCAATTCACCCCTCCACCTT.

The chain joins TRBV28 to TRBJ2-3; TRBD1 might be the D (6 bases). TRBJ1-5 explains the end of the DNA better; the J call may be wrong. Germline CDR1 MDHEN, CDR2 SYDVKM. This CDR3 comprises 15 residues. In DNA, the CDR3 is TGTGCCAGCAGTTTCTATCGGACAGACACAGATACGCAGCATTTT. Translating gives CASSFYRTDTDTQHF.

The rearrangement joins TRBV19 to TRBJ2-7; TRBD2 aligns across 10 bases. The J segment lost 4 bases and the V segment lost 6 bases, leaving 9 bases of the junction unmatched. This CDR3 has 15 amino acids. Germline CDR1 LNHDA, CDR2 SQIVND (reference sequence). The CDR3 bases are TGTGCCAGTAGGAGTACTAGCGGGATTGGTTACGAGCAGTACTTC. Its translation is CASRSTSGIGYEQYF.

This clonotype was picked up a small number of times. This chain joins TRBV2 and TRBJ2-1; TRBD2 agrees at 8 bases. This CDR3 has 15 amino acids. The ends lost 10 bases at V and 10 bases at J; junction bases unmatched: 18. Germline V gene sequence: CDR1 SNHLY, CDR2 FYNNEI. The CDR3 is CATGRAVAGREEQFF. The CDR3 bases are TGTGCCACAGGAAGGGCGGTAGCCGGGAGGGAGGAGCAGTTCTTC.

This clonotype was seen many times. The chain recombines TRBV20-1 with TRBJ2-1; 9 bases line up with TRBD2. CDR1 is DFQATT and CDR2 is SNEGSKA in the germline V gene (reference sequence). V lost 0 bases, J lost 8 bases, and 14 bases stayed unmatched. The length of the CDR3 is 17 residues. The CDR3 loop reads CSARDLGGVAGEDEQFF. CDR3 coding DNA: TGCAGTGCTAGAGATCTGGGCGGGGTAGCGGGAGAGGATGAGCAGTTCTTC.

This clonotype occurred once. This CDR3 reads CASSQVYDSNAEAFF. The CDR3 DNA is TGTGCCAGCAGCCAAGTATACGATAGTAACGCTGAAGCTTTCTTT. This rearrangement joins TRBV9 to TRBJ1-1; D is uncertain. Germline V gene data show CDR1 as SGDLS and CDR2 as YYNGEE. The CDR3 covers 15 residues. V lost 4 bases, J lost 6 bases, and 19 bases lay in between. The full variable domain, with the rest looked up from reference TRBV9 and TRBJ1-1, is DSGVTQTPKHLITATGQRVTLRCSPRSGDLSVYWYQQSLDQGLQFLIQYYNGEERAKGNILERFSAQQFPDLHSELNLSSLELGDSALYFCASSQVYDSNAEAFFGQGTRLTVV.

This clonotype was counted a few times. V and J are TRBV28 and TRBJ1-5; TRBD1 aligns across 8 bases. This CDR3 has 17 residues. CDR1 and CDR2 (germline): MDHEN, SYDVKM. The V gene end was trimmed by 4 bases and the J gene end by 0 bases; junction bases not matched to a gene: 8. Here the CDR3 reads CASSYRGGLYSNQPQHF. CDR3 bases: TGTGCCAGCAGTTACAGGGGGGGGCTATATAGCAATCAGCCCCAGCATTTT.

In this sample, this clonotype turned up a few times. The chain recombines TRBV4-3 with TRBJ2-3; tentative D call: TRBD2 (6 bases). The CDR3 is made up of 16 amino acids. Germline V gene sequence: CDR1 LGHNA, CDR2 YSLEER. Trimming took 2 bases from V and 4 from J, leaving 16 bases between them. The CDR3, as DNA: TGCGCCAGCAGCCAAACCCAGTCGGGGGTTGCAGATACGCAGTATTTT. This codes for CASSQTQSGVADTQYF.

This clonotype has at least ten counts. The J gene is TRBJ2-3, the V gene TRBV7-2; 7 positions match TRBD2. The CDR3 length is 14 residues. Germline CDR1 and CDR2: SGHTA and FQGNSA. V dropped 1 base and J dropped 4; count of bases not matched to a gene: 2. CDR3 nucleotides: TGTGCCAGCAGCTTAGGGGCGGGAGCAGATACGCAGTATTTT. Translation gives CASSLGAGADTQYF. The variable domain in full, with the rest retrieved from reference TRBV7-2 and TRBJ2-3, is GAGVSQSPSNKVTEKGKDVELRCDPISGHTALYWYRQSLGQGLEFLIYFQGNSAPDKSGLPSDRFSAERTGGSVSTLTIQRTQQEDSAVYLCASSLGAGADTQYFGPGTRLTVL.

As concerns this clonotype: This may come from a read error, since a much larger clone is one base off. CDR3 nucleotide sequence: TGTGCCAGCAGCCCTGATACAGTGGCGAACACTGAAGCTTTCTTT. The encoded protein is CASSPDTVANTEAFF. The V gene is TRBV6-2 or TRBV6-3, the J gene TRBJ1-1; D is ambiguous. The CDR3 runs 15 residues. The V gene lost 6 bases and the J gene lost 1 base, with 15 bases spanning the gap. The germline V gene encodes CDR1 MNHEY and CDR2 SVGEGT.

CDR3 loop: CSAERQGFPSEQYF. The CDR3 DNA reads as TGCAGCGCCGAAAGACAGGGTTTTCCGTCCGAGCAGTACTTC. The chain carries TRBV29-1 and TRBJ2-7; TRBD1 aligns across 7 bases. This CDR3 region has 14 residues. Germline lookup yields CDR1 SQVTM and CDR2 ANQGSEA. The J segment lost 6 bases and the V segment lost 7 bases, leaving 15 bases of the junction unmatched.

This clonotype was observed a few times. This chain joins TRBV4-3 and TRBJ2-1; 7 nucleotides line up with TRBD2. Germline assignment: CDR1 LGHNA and CDR2 YSLEER. The V gene end was trimmed by 0 bases and the J gene end by 0 bases; junction bases not matched to a gene: 2. This CDR3 spans 16 amino acids. CDR3 loop: CASSQDAGVSYNEQFF. CDR3 bases: TGCGCCAGCAGCCAAGATGCGGGGGTCTCCTACAATGAGCAGTTCTTC.

V and J are TRBV6-6 and TRBJ2-1; 7 bases agree with TRBD2. Unmatched junction bases numbered 6, after V lost 10 bases and J lost 3 bases. This CDR3 has 13 amino acids. Germline V CDR1 and CDR2: MNHNY, SVGAGI (reference sequence). DNA for the CDR3: TGTGCCACCGGAAGCGGGAACTACAATGAGCAGTTCTTC. The encoded protein is CATGSGNYNEQFF.

About this clonotype: One base away lies a much larger clone, so this may be a sequencing read error. The CDR3 ends on some other residue instead of the conserved phenylalanine or tryptophan, so this is likely a read error. This sequence joins TRBV4-2 and TRBJ2-5, with D possibly matching TRBD1 (5 bases). Per germline, CDR1 LGHNA and CDR2 YNFKEQ. Trimming shortened V by 4 bases and J by 5 bases, and 11 bases separated the two germline ends. The CDR3 runs to 13 residues. DNA for the CDR3: TGTGCCAGCAGCCTCTCGGACACCGAGACCCAGTACATC. Translation: CASSLSDTETQYI.

To note about this clonotype: Since a much larger clone is just one base distant, this may be a read error. The chain is built from TRBV11-2 and TRBJ1-1, with a tentative D call TRBD1 (6 bases). CDR1 SGHAT and CDR2 FQNNGV come from the germline V gene. The CDR3 extends over 14 amino acids. As DNA, the CDR3 is TGTGTCAGCAGCTCAGGACAGACGGGCACTGAAGCTTTCTTT. Amino acid sequence: CVSSSGQTGTEAFF.

The genes are TRBV18 and TRBJ2-5; D is ambiguous. CDR1 is KGHSH and CDR2 is LQKENI in the germline V gene. This CDR3 spans 13 amino acids. V lost 3 bases and J 2 bases, leaving 7 bases between the germline ends. The CDR3 DNA follows: TGTGCCAGCTCACCTTGGGGTCAAGAGACCCAGTACTTC. Protein sequence: CASSPWGQETQYF.

The sample holds many counts of this clonotype. V is TRBV27 and J is TRBJ2-3; D gene uncertain. The V and J ends lost 5 bases and 6 bases respectively, with 9 bases between them. Germline V gene sequence: CDR1 MNHEY, CDR2 SMNVEV (reference sequence). CDR3 length: 12 amino acids. The CDR3 protein is CASSQRPDTQYF. For the CDR3, the DNA is TGTGCCAGCAGTCAACGTCCGGATACGCAGTATTTT.

CDR3 residues: CASSFPRSLEDTQYF. CDR3 nucleotides: TGTGCCAGCAGTTTCCCCCGGTCACTAGAAGATACGCAGTATTTT. The rearrangement links TRBV6-2 or TRBV6-3 to TRBJ2-3; D may be TRBD2 (5 bases). V shed 4 bases and J shed 5 bases, with 16 bases lying between them. Germline CDR1 reads MNHEY; CDR2 reads SVGEGT. CDR3 size: 15 residues.

This clonotype was picked up a small number of times. The chain has TRBV28 and TRBJ2-4; 7 bases are a match to TRBD2. Per the germline V gene, CDR1 is MDHEN and CDR2 is SYDVKM. The CDR3 runs 14 residues. V lost 2 bases to trimming and J lost 11 bases; unmatched junction nucleotides: 9. CDR3 protein: CASSLELAAGVQYF. The CDR3 bases are TGTGCCAGCAGTTTAGAATTGGCGGCGGGAGTTCAGTACTTC.

This chain uses TRBV19 with TRBJ2-1, with no clear D. This CDR3 spans 12 amino acids. CDR1 and CDR2 (germline): LNHDA, SQIVND (reference sequence). The V gene lost 6 bases and the J gene lost 6 bases, with 9 bases spanning the gap. The CDR3 nucleotides read TGTGCCAGTAGAGACTGGATCAATGAGCAGTTCTTC. Translating it yields CASRDWINEQFF.

This clonotype was seen repeatedly, ten times or more. This chain joins TRBV19 and TRBJ2-6, with unresolved D. V was clipped by 0 bases and J by 0 bases, with 12 bases between them. Germline V gene data show CDR1 as LNHDA and CDR2 as SQIVND (reference sequence). CDR3 length: 18 amino acids. The DNA of the CDR3 is TGTGCCAGTAGTATAGATCTATACATCCACTCTGGGGCCAACGTCCTGACTTTC. Protein product: CASSIDLYIHSGANVLTF. The whole variable domain, remainder taken from reference TRBV19 and TRBJ2-6, is DGGITQSPKYLFRKEGQNVTLSCEQNLNHDAMYWYRQDPGQGLRLIYYSQIVNDFQKGDIAEGYSVSREKKESFPLTVTSAQKNPTAFYLCASSIDLYIHSGANVLTFGAGSRLTVL.

Note on this clonotype: At one end, the junction sequence differs from germline, possibly due to a read error. The J gene is TRBJ1-5, the V gene TRBV19; no definite D call. CDR1 and CDR2 from the germline V gene are LNHDA and SQIVND (reference sequence). CDR3 size: 15 residues. The CDR3 is CACSNDNFSNQPQHF. The CDR3 DNA is TGTGCCTGTAGTAATGACAATTTTAGCAATCAGCCCCAGCATTTT. The full variable domain, in which reference TRBV19 and TRBJ1-5 provide the parts outside the CDR3, is DGGITQSPKYLFRKEGQNVTLSCEQNLNHDAMYWYRQDPGQGLRLIYYSQIVNDFQKGDIAEGYSVSREKKESFPLTVTSAQKNPTAFYLCACSNDNFSNQPQHFGDGTRLSIL.

In its sample, this clonotype was seen many times. This chain's CDR3 is CASSPGPGPQREQYF. CDR3 nucleotide sequence: TGCGCCAGCAGCCCGGGCCCGGGGCCACAGAGGGAGCAGTATTTT. The V gene is TRBV4-1, the J gene TRBJ2-3; D possibly matches TRBD1 or TRBD2 (5 bases each). Per the germline V gene, CDR1 is MGHRA and CDR2 is YSYEKL. CDR3 size: 15 residues. V was shortened by 4 bases and J by 11 bases, with 22 bases between the two germline ends.

The chain has TRBV5-4 and TRBJ2-7; 8 nucleotides match TRBD2. The CDR3 totals 14 residues. Losses at the gene ends were 1 base for V and 2 bases for J; bases not matched to a gene: 2. CDR1 and CDR2 from the germline V gene are SGHNT and YYREEE (reference sequence). As DNA, the CDR3 is TGTGCCAGCAGCTTGACGGGAGGGCCCTACGAGCAGTACTTC. This encodes CASSLTGGPYEQYF.

This chain joins TRBV13 and TRBJ2-7, with D hard to call. Trimming removed 4 bases from V and 3 bases from J, with 13 bases in between. CDR3 length: 14 residues. Germline CDR1 is PRHDT and CDR2 is FYEKMQ (reference sequence). Written as DNA, the CDR3 is TGTGCCAGCAGCTCGCCGGGCGCCAGCTACGAGCAGTACTTC. This gives the protein CASSSPGASYEQYF.

The chain recombines TRBV6-5 with TRBJ2-7; no reliable D call. The CDR3 length is 13 residues. The V gene's germline CDR1 is MNHEY and CDR2 SVGAGI. Trimming took off 2 bases at V and 6 bases at J, with 11 bases between the two ends. The CDR3, as DNA: TGTGCCAGCAGTTACAGGCCCCCGCTCGAGCAGTACTTC. The encoded protein is CASSYRPPLEQYF.

A few counts support this clonotype. This chain uses TRBV4-1 with TRBJ2-7; no firm D call. The ends were cut back, 1 base at V and 2 bases at J, with 12 bases in the middle. CDR1 is MGHRA, CDR2 YSYEKL, per germline. The CDR3 consists of 15 residues. The CDR3 reads CASSQVGPSPYEQYF. CDR3 nucleotides: TGCGCCAGCAGCCAAGTAGGACCCAGCCCCTACGAGCAGTACTTC.

With regard to this clonotype: A much larger clone sits a single nucleotide away, making a read error possible. The chain is built from TRBV5-1 and TRBJ1-1, with D unclear. The CDR3 length is 11 residues. Trimming took 4 bases from V and 6 from J, leaving 7 bases between them. Germline assignment: CDR1 SGHRS and CDR2 YFSETQ. The DNA for the CDR3 is TGCGCCAGCAGCCAGAGTCCTGAAGCTTTCTTT. Its translation: CASSQSPEAFF.